The 6 T cell receptor beta chains below come from one sample, sequenced in a study of cytomegalovirus exposure and HLA in healthy donors. In the PCR, 60 Vbeta and 13 Jbeta primers were used. This table comes from immunoSEQ multiplex PCR, and its TCRdb copy is limited to in-frame clones, with some not included. Among around 200,000 clones listed, 86% were seen once. Sequencing was performed on PBMCs. The receptor source for this set is a woman in her 30s in good health and CMV-seronegative.

V gene TRBV20-1 combines with J gene TRBJ2-1, with 10 bases fitting TRBD2. With V trimmed by 5 bases and J by 14 bases, 6 bases remained unmatched. CDR3 length: 11 amino acids. Per the germline V gene, CDR1 is DFQATT and CDR2 is SNEGSKA (reference sequence). DNA of the CDR3: TGCAGTGCTCCTTTCAGCGGGAGGGAGTTCTTC. It translates to CSAPFSGREFF.

This clone has a single count. This chain connects TRBV2 to TRBJ1-4; 10 nucleotides align to TRBD1. The ends lost 5 bases at V and 6 bases at J; junction bases unmatched: 3. CDR3 length: 14 residues. In germline, CDR1 is SNHLY, CDR2 FYNNEI. The CDR3 nucleotides are TGTGCCAGCAGTCTGGACAGGGGGTATGAAAAACTGTTTTTT. Protein product: CASSLDRGYEKLFF.

The gene calls are TRBV25-1 and TRBJ1-1, with D unclear. V gave up 10 bases and J gave up 12 bases, with 18 bases separating them. CDR1 is MGHDK and CDR2 is SYGVNS in the germline V gene. This CDR3 is built from 11 residues. The CDR3 nucleotides are TGTGCCACCCACATTGTGCTGAAGACTTTCTTT. This codes for CATHIVLKTFF.

This clone appeared a single time. This chain links TRBV27 with TRBJ2-4, with TRBD1 matching over 7 bases. Germline values: CDR1 MNHEY, CDR2 SMNVEV (reference sequence). V shed 0 bases and J 15 bases; nucleotides not matched to a gene: 5. The CDR3 has 12 residues. In DNA, the CDR3 is TGTGCCAGCAGTTTATCAGGGGGCCCACGGTACTTC. It encodes CASSLSGGPRYF.

The chain uses TRBV5-1 and TRBJ1-2, with TRBD1 matching over 9 bases. This CDR3 contains 13 residues. With 2 bases clipped from V and 6 bases from J, the junction kept 2 bases outside the gene matches. Germline V lookup: CDR1 SGHRS, CDR2 YFSETQ. The CDR3 here is CASSLQGADGYTF. CDR3 nucleotides: TGCGCCAGCAGCTTACAGGGGGCTGATGGCTACACCTTC.

This chain uses TRBV5-1 with TRBJ2-3; 7 bases are shared with TRBD2. V shed 0 bases, J shed 6 bases, and the junction held 10 bases outside the gene matches. Germline assignment: CDR1 SGHRS and CDR2 YFSETQ. The CDR3 is made up of 16 amino acids. The CDR3 sequence: CASSLARAGPRDTQYF. The CDR3 DNA sequence: TGCGCCAGCAGCTTGGCTCGAGCGGGACCGAGGGATACGCAGTATTTT.